Listed below are T cell receptor beta chains from one sample, sequenced in a study of cytomegalovirus exposure and HLA in healthy donors. Profiling relied on immunoSEQ multiplex PCR, and the TCRdb table lists in-frame clones only, not all of them. This sample yields 140,000 or so clones, of which roughly 80% are seen a single time; around 3.2% belongs to the top ten. Sequencing was done on a sample of PBMCs. Receptors originate from a male donor in good health and CMV-seronegative. The CDR3 runs from the conserved cysteine through the conserved F or W.

v_call cdr3_aa
TRBV19 CASSTAGGSYEQYF
TRBV11-3 CASSPEGGITGANVLTF
TRBV18 CASSPTGGANTEAFF
TRBV6-1 CASEEGRYEQYF
TRBV5-4 CASSSTDNYGYTF
TRBV7-8 CASSGGGGTYTEAFF
TRBV27 CASSPRTEYEQYF
TRBV7-3 CASSLTGQEETQYF
TRBV18 CASSPEGGEKLFF
TRBV6-1 CASSDGQESQPQHF
TRBV5-6 CASSLRGGTEAFF
TRBV9 CASSDQAQETQYF
TRBV25-1 CASSELQGPNTIYF
TRBV19 CATGRGMNTEAFF
TRBV10-2 CASSYLGRGGVNQPQHF
TRBV27 CASSLRQGWADTQYF
TRBV5-8 CASSSGIPDRAYEQYF
TRBV7-9 CASSRGGSNYGYTF
TRBV19 CASRARTGGLTDTQYF
TRBV2 CASSASLGYGYTF
TRBV19 CASSISAGVGNEQFF
TRBV2 CASTDLSAGQPQHF
TRBV19 CASSKHGRGYGYTF
TRBV2 CASRRDNSGNTIYF
TRBV5-8 CATNAGTGDEQYF
TRBV6-5 CASGRKSGGAYEQYF
TRBV27 CASSLMVGAQETQYF
TRBV7-8 CASSLVGLSLDRGYF
TRBV6-6 CASSAAGGDTEAFF
TRBV9 CASSVVEGGWTEAFF
TRBV7-3 CASSLQGSDKNIQYF
TRBV19 CASREQGATNTEAFF
TRBV19 CASSKGWTEAFF
TRBV5-4 CASSLERTDTQYF
TRBV7-9 CSSSLERTEAFF
TRBV28 CASSLSMGSGYNQPQHF
TRBV9 CTSSGGTSTYEQYF
TRBV27 CASSRQGPNNEQFF
TRBV5-1 CASSFERGGRVGETQYF
TRBV28 CATGASGSNEQFF
TRBV5-1 CASSSDPKGLYEQYF
TRBV7-9 CASSLAGGQPQHF